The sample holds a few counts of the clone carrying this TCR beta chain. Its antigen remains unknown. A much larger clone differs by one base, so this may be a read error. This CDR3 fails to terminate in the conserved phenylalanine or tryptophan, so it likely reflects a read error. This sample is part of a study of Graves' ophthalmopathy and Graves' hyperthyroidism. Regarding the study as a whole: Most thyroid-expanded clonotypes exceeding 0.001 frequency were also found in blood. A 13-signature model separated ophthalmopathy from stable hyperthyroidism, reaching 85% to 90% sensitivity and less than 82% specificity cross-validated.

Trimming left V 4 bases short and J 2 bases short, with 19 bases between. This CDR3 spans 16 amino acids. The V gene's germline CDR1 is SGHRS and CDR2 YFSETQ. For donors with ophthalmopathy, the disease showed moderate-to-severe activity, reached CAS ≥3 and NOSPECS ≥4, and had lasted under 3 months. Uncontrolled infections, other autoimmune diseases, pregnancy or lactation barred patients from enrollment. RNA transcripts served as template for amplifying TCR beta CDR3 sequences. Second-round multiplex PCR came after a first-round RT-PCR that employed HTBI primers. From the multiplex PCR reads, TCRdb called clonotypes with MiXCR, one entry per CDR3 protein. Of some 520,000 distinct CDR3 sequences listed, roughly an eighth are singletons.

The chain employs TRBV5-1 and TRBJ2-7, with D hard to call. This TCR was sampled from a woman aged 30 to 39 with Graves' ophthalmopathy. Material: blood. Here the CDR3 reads CASSPQPRAKAYEQYY. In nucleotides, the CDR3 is TGCGCCAGCAGCCCCCAACCCAGAGCGAAGGCCTACGAGCAGTACTAC.